This T cell receptor (beta chain) appears in the sequencing data of a study of CD4 T cells in relation to SARS-CoV-2 and coronaviruses. The unexposed donors gave CD4+ T cells in about 2010-2019, prior to COVID-19. After about 11 days of culture, CD4+ T cells were isolated. Unexposed-donor CD4+ T cells were probed with SARS-CoV-2 S/N and four cold-coronavirus spikes, cells permitting. On days 3 and 7, cultures got half fresh IL-2 medium. The CDR3 length is 14 residues. Per germline, CDR1 LNHDA and CDR2 SQIVND (reference sequence). TCRdb's copy holds only in-frame clones and misses some; the assay was immunoSEQ multiplex PCR. The sample carries 25,000 to 30,000 clones, around 73% recorded once. On this clone: The antigen is not known. One end of the junction fails to match germline, which may point to a read error.

Study-wide findings and caveats: SARS-CoV-2-driven expansion was significantly weaker in crossreactive than monoreactive clones.

The V call is TRBV19, the J call TRBJ2-5; 9 nucleotides agree with TRBD1. The origin of this receptor is a human donor in good health. The sample consisted of CD4+ T cells from PBMCs, cultured in vitro. This CDR3 is CASSLDRGGETQYF. The CDR3 DNA reads TGTGCCAGTAGTCTAGACAGGGGGGGAGAGACCCAGTACTTC.